Presented here are 17 T cell receptor beta chains from one specimen sequenced in a study of a mutant IDH1 vaccine in newly diagnosed glioma. These receptors lack a known antigen. Method: immunoSEQ multiplex PCR; TCRdb's copy keeps in-frame clones and lacks some. The data contain roughly 30,000 clones, about 80% of them singletons. Time point here: week 5, during vaccination. One vaccine dose held 300 ug of mutant IDH1 20-mer peptide and came with topical imiquimod. The sequencing used PBMCs, collected from a glioma patient whose treatment included an IDH1 peptide vaccine. These receptors were obtained from a man aged 30 to 39 with glioma.

V usage is TRBV7-2 and J usage is TRBJ2-5; maybe TRBD2 (6 bases). Per germline, CDR1 SGHTA and CDR2 FQGNSA. Between the trimmed V and J ends, which lost 1 base and 4 bases, there was a span of 13 bases. The CDR3 length is 15 residues. The CDR3 loop reads CASSLVVQAGETQYF. For the CDR3, the DNA is TGTGCCAGCAGCTTAGTCGTACAAGCGGGAGAGACCCAGTACTTC.

The chain employs TRBV2 and TRBJ1-2, with 7 bases lining up with TRBD1. The ends lost 5 bases at V and 6 bases at J; junction bases unmatched: 21. The length of the CDR3 is 18 residues. Germline CDR1 and CDR2: SNHLY and FYNNEI. The CDR3 protein is CASSPGRGQMGSGHGYTF. The CDR3 DNA is TGTGCCAGCAGTCCCGGAAGGGGACAGATGGGATCTGGGCATGGCTACACCTTC.

This clone was counted a few times. The V call is TRBV7-9, the J call TRBJ2-5, with no clear D. Germline CDR1 SEHNR, CDR2 FQNEAQ (reference sequence). Trimming took off 5 bases at V and 0 bases at J, with 7 bases between the two ends. The CDR3 is 13 amino acids. Here the CDR3 reads CASSPDNQETQYF. The CDR3 nucleotides read TGTGCCAGCAGCCCAGACAACCAAGAGACCCAGTACTTC.

In nucleotides, the CDR3 is TGTGCCAGCACCCAGTTTAGGGAAGCTGGAAACACCATATATTTT. Protein sequence: CASTQFREAGNTIYF. The gene calls are TRBV2 and TRBJ1-3; D call uncertain. There are 15 residues in the CDR3. The V end lost 7 bases, the J end lost 2 bases, and 15 bases lay between the germline ends. Per germline, CDR1 SNHLY and CDR2 FYNNEI.

V gene TRBV2 combines with J gene TRBJ1-1; D gene unclear. V lost 0 bases and J 4 bases, leaving 12 bases between the germline ends. Germline-derived CDR1 and CDR2 are SNHLY and FYNNEI. This CDR3 is 15 amino acids long. The CDR3 nucleotides are TGTGCCAGCAGTGAAGCGGAAAGGCACGTCACTGAAGCTTTCTTT. Its translation is CASSEAERHVTEAFF.

V is TRBV29-1 and J is TRBJ1-1, with TRBD1 as a possible D gene (6 bases). The CDR3 length is 13 residues. CDR1 and CDR2 (germline): SQVTM, ANQGSEA. Trimming shortened V by 6 bases and J by 4 bases, and 15 bases separated the two germline ends. CDR3 in DNA: TGCAGCGTCGTACAGGGTGGCGGCACTGAAGCTTTCTTT. Its translation: CSVVQGGGTEAFF.

This chain joins TRBV5-1 and TRBJ2-5, with TRBD2 identical over 7 bases. The CDR3 is 15 residues long. Germline CDR1 and CDR2: SGHRS and YFSETQ. The trim removed 4 bases at V and 0 bases at J, leaving 6 bases unmatched. CDR3: CASSLGGMYQETQYF. CDR3 sequence (DNA): TGCGCCAGCAGCCTCGGGGGGATGTACCAAGAGACCCAGTACTTC.

The chain is built from TRBV5-6 and TRBJ2-3; D might be TRBD2 (5 bases). The CDR3 covers 16 residues. Trimming left V 4 bases short and J 0 bases short, with 15 bases between. Per germline, CDR1 SGHDT and CDR2 YYEEEE. Here the CDR3 reads CASSPGLRVSTDTQYF. CDR3 DNA sequence: TGTGCCAGCAGCCCGGGGTTGCGGGTTAGCACAGATACGCAGTATTTT.

The rearrangement uses TRBV5-1 and TRBJ1-2; no clear D. Looked up from germline, CDR1 is SGHRS and CDR2 is YFSETQ. V lost 0 bases, J lost 8 bases, and 14 bases lay in between. The CDR3 consists of 14 residues. The CDR3 is CASSLGAQNGGYTF. The CDR3 nucleotides read TGCGCCAGCAGCTTGGGGGCACAAAACGGAGGCTACACCTTC.

The chain has TRBV10-3 and TRBJ2-7; D gene ambiguous. The CDR3 runs 12 residues. Deletions cut 2 bases from V and 0 bases from J, with 2 bases between. The germline V gene encodes CDR1 ENHRY and CDR2 SYGVKD. The CDR3 nucleotides are TGTGCCATCAGTGAGCTCTCCTACGAGCAGTACTTC. Protein product: CAISELSYEQYF.

The chain combines TRBV11-2 with TRBJ2-7; a weak D match, TRBD2 (6 bases). The CDR3 runs 14 residues. The ends were cut back, 8 bases at V and 5 bases at J, with 19 bases in the middle. CDR1 SGHAT and CDR2 FQNNGV come from the germline V gene. The CDR3 sequence: CASPRRRADDEQYF. The CDR3, as DNA: TGTGCCAGCCCCCGGCGGAGGGCCGACGACGAGCAGTACTTC.

The chain joins TRBV2 to TRBJ1-1; no clear D. Trimming removed 6 bases from V and 2 bases from J, with 19 bases in between. CDR3 size: 16 residues. Germline V gene sequence: CDR1 SNHLY, CDR2 FYNNEI. CDR3 in DNA: TGTGCCAGCAGGACTAGCGGTATCATCCAAAACACTGAAGCTTTCTTT. It specifies CASRTSGIIQNTEAFF.

The chain combines TRBV4-3 with TRBJ2-2; TRBD1 aligns across 10 bases. The trim removed 2 bases at V and 5 bases at J, leaving 2 bases unmatched. There are 15 residues in the CDR3. In germline, CDR1 is LGHNA, CDR2 YSLEER. DNA of the CDR3: TGCGCCAGCAGCCAACGGACAGGGGGGACCGGGGAGCTGTTTTTT. Protein sequence: CASSQRTGGTGELFF.

The V and J genes are TRBV27 and TRBJ1-5, with D possibly TRBD1 on 6 matching bases. Germline CDR1 reads MNHEY; CDR2 reads SMNVEV (reference sequence). There are 14 residues in the CDR3. V lost 5 bases and J lost 5, with 13 bases in between. The CDR3 sequence: CASSETRGDQPQHF. The CDR3 DNA follows: TGTGCCAGCAGTGAAACCAGGGGCGATCAGCCCCAGCATTTT.

This chain links TRBV5-5 with TRBJ2-7, with a weak D call TRBD2 (5 bases). V shed 2 bases and J shed 2 bases, with 17 bases lying between them. The CDR3 has 16 amino acids. Germline V gene sequence: CDR1 SGHKS, CDR2 YYEKEE (reference sequence). CDR3 in DNA: TGTGCCAGCAGCTTCGTTTCGGAGGCCGTAACCTACGAGCAGTACTTC. It codes for CASSFVSEAVTYEQYF.

In its sample, this clone was seen once. The rearrangement links TRBV7-3 to TRBJ2-2; D not certain. Germline V CDR1 and CDR2: SGHTA, FQGTGA. This CDR3 has 14 residues. Trimming took 2 bases from V and 3 from J, leaving 7 bases between them. DNA of the CDR3: TGTGCCAGCAGCTTATTATTGGACACCGGGGAGCTGTTTTTT. Protein: CASSLLLDTGELFF.

The chain has TRBV4-1 and TRBJ2-1; D may be TRBD1 or TRBD2 (5 bases each). This CDR3 has 16 amino acids. V was cut by 3 bases and J by 1 base, with 13 bases left in between. CDR1 is MGHRA and CDR2 is YSYEKL in the germline V gene. CDR3 nucleotides: TGCGCCAGCAGCCAGGGCCAGGGAGCTTCCTACAATGAGCAGTTCTTC. Protein product: CASSQGQGASYNEQFF.